This is a list of T cell receptor beta chains from one sample in a study of T cell responses to AZD1222 COVID-19 vaccine. Measured with immunoSEQ multiplex PCR; TCRdb has only the in-frame clones, and not every one. This sample has roughly 100,000 clones; approximately 86% occur once, and the top ten carry less than 6%. The input for sequencing was peripheral blood, taken on day 0 of AZD1222 vaccination. The source is an adult in good health. The CDR3 runs from the conserved cysteine through the conserved F or W. D genes are given only for firm matches. Part of the rows lack a size; the others show once, few, many or a class for expanded clones.

.,TRBJ2-2,TRBV9,.,TGTGCCAGCAGCGTAGCTGGCGGGGAGCTGTTTTTT,CASSVAGGELFF
.,TRBJ1-3,TRBV11-2,.,TGTGCCAGCAGCTTAGTTCTCTCCTCTGGAAACACCATATATTTT,CASSLVLSSGNTIYF
.,TRBJ1-1,TRBV30,.,TGTGCCTGGAGAAAAGGGGATGCTGAAGCTTTCTTT,CAWRKGDAEAFF
few,TRBJ2-2,TRBV5-5,.,TGTGCCAGCAGCTTTACCGGGATCGACACCGGGGAGCTGTTTTTT,CASSFTGIDTGELFF
.,TRBJ2-2,TRBV5-5,.,TGTGCCAGCAGCTTAAAGGACACCACCGGGGAGCTGTTTTTT,CASSLKDTTGELFF
.,TRBJ1-6,TRBV10-2,.,TGCGCCAGCAGTGGCCCACAGGGAGGATACTCACCCCTCCACTTT,CASSGPQGGYSPLHF
.,TRBJ1-4,TRBV21-1,.,TGTGCCAGCAGCAAAGGGGGCGCAGATAATGAAAAACTGTTTTTT,CASSKGGADNEKLFF
.,TRBJ2-1,TRBV7-2,.,TGTGCCAGCAGCTACAGGGGGCGTGGGCTAGCGGGATACAATGAGCAGTTCTTC,CASSYRGRGLAGYNEQFF
.,TRBJ1-5,TRBV19,.,TGTGCCAGTAGTATAGTAGGTAGCAATCAGCCCCAGCATTTT,CASSIVGSNQPQHF
.,TRBJ2-7,TRBV29-1,.,TGCAGCGTTGGGGGGCCTGGCGAGCAGTACTTC,CSVGGPGEQYF
.,TRBJ2-7,TRBV3-1/TRBV3-2,TRBD2,TGTGCCAGCAGCCAAGGGTCGGGAGGACTCTACGAGCAGTACTTC,CASSQGSGGLYEQYF
.,TRBJ2-1,TRBV28,.,TGTGCCAGCAGTTTATCTAGTCCCATCAATGAGCAGTTCTTC,CASSLSSPINEQFF
.,TRBJ1-5,TRBV19,.,TGTGCCAGTAGTGCCCCCCATGGGTCAGGGGATCCTCGGCCCCAGCATTTT,CASSAPHGSGDPRPQHF
.,TRBJ1-4,TRBV12-3/TRBV12-4,.,TGTGCCAGCAGTTTGGGTCTTCAAAAACTGTTTTTT,CASSLGLQKLFF
.,TRBJ2-5,TRBV11-2,TRBD2,TGTGCCAGCAGCTCCGCGGGGGGCGCGAGGGAAGAGACCCAGTACTTC,CASSSAGGAREETQYF
.,TRBJ2-1,TRBV6-5,.,TGTGCCAGCAGCCCGGGACCGAGCTCCTACAATGAGCAGTTCTTC,CASSPGPSSYNEQFF
.,TRBJ2-7,TRBV4-1,TRBD1,TGCGCCAGCAGCCAAGATTTGCTCAGGGGGCGCTACGAGCAGTACTTC,CASSQDLLRGRYEQYF
.,TRBJ2-7,TRBV3-1/TRBV3-2,TRBD2,TGTGCCAGCAGCGCGCGGGGGGCCTCCTACGAGCAGTACTTC,CASSARGASYEQYF
.,TRBJ1-2,TRBV6-1,TRBD1,TGTGCCAGCAGTGAGGGACAGGGATTCAACTATGGCTACACCTTC,CASSEGQGFNYGYTF
once,TRBJ2-2,TRBV6-6,.,TGTGCCAGCAGGGACTTCTCCACCGGGGAGCTGTTTTTT,CASRDFSTGELFF
.,TRBJ1-1,TRBV3-1/TRBV3-2,.,TGTGCCAGCAGCCAAGATGGGGGACTGGGGACTGAAGCTTTCTTT,CASSQDGGLGTEAFF
.,TRBJ2-2,TRBV30,.,TGTGCCTGGAGGGGGGGCAGTGGAGGAACGAACACCGGGGAGCTGTTTTTT,CAWRGGSGGTNTGELFF
.,TRBJ2-7,TRBV4-3,.,TGCGCCAGCAGCCAAAGTGTCGGGGAGACCGAGCAGTACTTC,CASSQSVGETEQYF
.,TRBJ1-1,TRBV11-2,.,TGTGCCAGCAGCTTAGTTGGGGGGACGAACACTGAAGCTTTCTTT,CASSLVGGTNTEAFF
.,TRBJ1-2,TRBV23-1,.,TGCGCCAGCAGTCAAACTTGGCAGGCCGGATTCTATGGCTACACCTTC,CASSQTWQAGFYGYTF
.,TRBJ1-3,TRBV5-5,TRBD1,TGTGCCAGCAGCTTTGAACAGGGGGCAAATGGAAACACCATATATTTT,CASSFEQGANGNTIYF
.,TRBJ2-7,TRBV5-1,TRBD2,TGCGCCAGCAGCCTAACCCGCGGGACTAGCGGGAGTTACGAGCAGTACTTC,CASSLTRGTSGSYEQYF
.,TRBJ1-5,TRBV2,.,TGTGCCAGCAGTCACAGGGTAGGTGGGAGCAATCAGCCCCAGCATTTT,CASSHRVGGSNQPQHF
.,TRBJ1-4,TRBV9,TRBD1,TGTGCCAGCAGCGCCGGGACAGGGGGGTTTTCGGGAACTAATGAAAAACTGTTTTTT,CASSAGTGGFSGTNEKLFF
once,TRBJ1-1,TRBV6-5,TRBD1,TGTGCCAGCAGTAAACAGGGGGAAGCTTTCTTT,CASSKQGEAFF
many,TRBJ1-5,TRBV5-4,.,TGTGCCAGCAGCTTGGACAGAAATCAGCCCCAGCATTTT,CASSLDRNQPQHF
.,TRBJ2-5,TRBV28,TRBD2,TGTGCCAGCAGCGGACTAGCGGGGGCCCAAGAGACCCAGTACTTC,CASSGLAGAQETQYF
.,TRBJ1-6,TRBV27,TRBD1,TGTGCCAGCAGTGGGCCGGGACAGATTAATTCACCCCTCCACTTT,CASSGPGQINSPLHF
.,TRBJ1-5,TRBV6-5,.,TGTGCCAGCAGGGGGGGCTCTCCAAATCAGCCCCAGCATTTT,CASRGGSPNQPQHF
.,TRBJ1-1,TRBV19,.,TGTGCCAGTAGTAAGGGGGGGGGACAGAACACTGAAGCTTTCTTT,CASSKGGGQNTEAFF
.,TRBJ1-2,TRBV6-2/TRBV6-3,TRBD1,TGTGCCAGCAGTCCCAATCTAGTCGGACAGGGACGCGGCTACACCTTC,CASSPNLVGQGRGYTF
.,TRBJ2-7,TRBV10-3,.,TGTGCCATCAGTGAGGGGTTAGCTCTTAACCAGTACTTC,CAISEGLALNQYF
.,TRBJ1-4,TRBV15,.,TGTGCCACCAGCAGAGGGGAGGGAGAAAAACTGTTTTTT,CATSRGEGEKLFF
.,TRBJ1-3,TRBV5-1,.,TGCGCCAGCAGCTTGGGAGGAAACACCATATATTTT,CASSLGGNTIYF
.,TRBJ2-7,TRBV11-2,.,TGTGCCAGCAGCCCCAGGGGAGCGGGGGAGCAGTACTTC,CASSPRGAGEQYF
.,TRBJ1-5,TRBV5-8,.,TGTGCCAGCAGCCCTCGACAGTACAATCAGCCCCAGCATTTT,CASSPRQYNQPQHF
once,TRBJ2-5,TRBV7-6,TRBD2,TGTGCCAGCAGCCTCGGACTAGCGGGGGCGGGAGAGACCCAGTACTTC,CASSLGLAGAGETQYF
.,TRBJ2-7,TRBV30,TRBD2,TGTGCCTGGAGGACTAGCGGGGGGGCAAACTACGAGCAGTACTTC,CAWRTSGGANYEQYF
.,TRBJ1-6,TRBV14,.,TGTGCCAGCAGCCAAGGGAGCTCCTATAATTCACCCCTCCACTTT,CASSQGSSYNSPLHF
.,TRBJ2-5,TRBV11-2,.,TGTGCCAGCAGCCTGAAGGGCCCCGCTCCAGAGACCCAGTACTTC,CASSLKGPAPETQYF
.,TRBJ1-2,TRBV4-3,TRBD1,TGCGCCAGCAGCCAAGATGGCCGGGACAGGGATGGCTACACCTTC,CASSQDGRDRDGYTF
.,TRBJ1-1,TRBV4-1,.,TGCGCCAGCAGCCCTTCGGTCGGGCGGACGAACACTGAAGCTTTCTTT,CASSPSVGRTNTEAFF
.,TRBJ1-2,TRBV5-1,.,TGCGCCAGCAGCGCGACGGGCCAGGCTGGCTACACCTTC,CASSATGQAGYTF
.,TRBJ1-2,TRBV19,TRBD1,TGTGCCTCTAGAGGACAGGGGGCGAAGAAGAACTATGGCTACACCTTC,CASRGQGAKKNYGYTF
.,TRBJ2-7,TRBV29-1,.,TGCAGCGTTGGAACTGGACAGTTTACCGAGCAGTACTTC,CSVGTGQFTEQYF
.,TRBJ2-1,TRBV7-2,.,TGTGCCAGCAGCTTAGCACGAAGCTCCTACAATGAGCAGTTCTTC,CASSLARSSYNEQFF
.,TRBJ2-2,TRBV14,.,TGTGCCAGCAGCCAAGGCAGATACACCGGGGAGCTGTTTTTT,CASSQGRYTGELFF
.,TRBJ2-7,TRBV28,.,TGTGCCAGCAGTTCAACCACCGCGGTCAGCTCCTACGAGCAGTACTTC,CASSSTTAVSSYEQYF
once,TRBJ1-3,TRBV7-8,.,TGTGCCAGCAGCTTATACGGGGGGAGCTCTGGAAACACCATATATTTT,CASSLYGGSSGNTIYF
.,TRBJ1-1,TRBV6-2/TRBV6-3,.,TGTGCCAGCAGTTACTCACCCTCCCAGCCAGCTACAAGGATTGAAGCTTTCTTT,CASSYSPSQPATRIEAFF
once,TRBJ2-2,TRBV7-3,TRBD2,TGTGCCAGCAGCCCAACCGGGACTAGGAACACCGGGGAGCTGTTTTTT,CASSPTGTRNTGELFF
.,TRBJ1-5,TRBV28,.,TGTGCCAGCAGTAAAAGGGGGGTCGCGGGTCAGCCCCAGCATTTT,CASSKRGVAGQPQHF
.,TRBJ1-3,TRBV5-1,.,TGCGCCAGCGGAGGTGGGGGTGGTGGAAACACCATATATTTT,CASGGGGGGNTIYF
.,TRBJ2-1,TRBV4-3,.,TGCGCCAGCAGCCAGGAAAGTAGGGGGAATGAGCAGTTCTTC,CASSQESRGNEQFF